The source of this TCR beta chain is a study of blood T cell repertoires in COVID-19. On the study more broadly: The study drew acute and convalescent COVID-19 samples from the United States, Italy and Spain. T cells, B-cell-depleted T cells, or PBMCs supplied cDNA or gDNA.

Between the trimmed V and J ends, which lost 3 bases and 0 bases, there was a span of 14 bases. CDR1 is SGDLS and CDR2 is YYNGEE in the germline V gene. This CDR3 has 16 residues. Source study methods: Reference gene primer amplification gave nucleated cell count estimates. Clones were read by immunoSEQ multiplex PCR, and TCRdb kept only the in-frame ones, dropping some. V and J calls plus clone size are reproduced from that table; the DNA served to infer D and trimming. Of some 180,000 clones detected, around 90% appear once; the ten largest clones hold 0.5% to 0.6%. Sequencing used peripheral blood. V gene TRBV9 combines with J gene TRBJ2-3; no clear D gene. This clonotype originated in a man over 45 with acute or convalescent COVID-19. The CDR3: CASSAYGEPSTDTQYF. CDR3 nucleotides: TGTGCCAGCAGCGCCTATGGAGAACCTAGCACAGATACGCAGTATTTT.